Here is one TCR beta chain with its context. Its matching antigen is unknown. The entry originates in a study of CXCR3-negative and CXCR3-positive naive CD8 T cells. Study-level background: Roughly 1.5 +/- 0.3 million TRB reads came from each library, giving 130 million to 150 million in total.

Study results and caveats: Naive CXCR3-positive cells had TRB CDR3s more hydrophobic than those of CXCR3-negative naive cells. Both of the naive subsets showed about the same high diversity, but memory CD8+ cells had much less. For naive cells, CXCR3-negative and CXCR3-positive subsets had similar TRBV-TRBJ usage; for memory cells, usage differed.

The CDR3 spans 15 residues. The germline CDR1 and CDR2 sequences are MDHEN and SYDVKM. UMI-tagged TRB cDNA libraries were built via 5' RACE. TCRdb re-called the 5' RACE reads; one entry per CDR3 protein, DNA not given. This table lists about 94,000 distinct CDR3 sequences. Using triplicate sorts, 300,000 cells were collected each time from every CD8+ T cell subset. The sequence derives from a human donor in good health. Some clones in this sample may be carry-over from other donors' samples. This chain uses TRBV28 with TRBJ2-3; TCRdb names TRBD1, which stays unverified in the absence of DNA. Material for sequencing was naive CXCR3+ CD8+ T cells from blood. Regarding subset: CD45RO-CCR7+CD27+CD95- naive CD8+ T cells expressing CXCR3 (TNR3+). CDR3 loop: CASSPVRETPDTQYF.